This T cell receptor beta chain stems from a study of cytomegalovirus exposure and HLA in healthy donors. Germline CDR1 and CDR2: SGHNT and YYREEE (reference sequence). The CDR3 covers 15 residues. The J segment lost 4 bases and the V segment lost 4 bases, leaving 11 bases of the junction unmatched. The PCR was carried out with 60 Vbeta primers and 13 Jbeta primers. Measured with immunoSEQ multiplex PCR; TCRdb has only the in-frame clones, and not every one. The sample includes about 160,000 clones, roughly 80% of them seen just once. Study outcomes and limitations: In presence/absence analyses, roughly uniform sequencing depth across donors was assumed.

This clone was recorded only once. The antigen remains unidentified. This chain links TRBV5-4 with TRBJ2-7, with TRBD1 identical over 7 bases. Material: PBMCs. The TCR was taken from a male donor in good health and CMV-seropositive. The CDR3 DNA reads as TGTGCCAGCAGCCTCGGGTCGAGGGGGCAATACGAGCAGTACTTC. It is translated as CASSLGSRGQYEQYF.